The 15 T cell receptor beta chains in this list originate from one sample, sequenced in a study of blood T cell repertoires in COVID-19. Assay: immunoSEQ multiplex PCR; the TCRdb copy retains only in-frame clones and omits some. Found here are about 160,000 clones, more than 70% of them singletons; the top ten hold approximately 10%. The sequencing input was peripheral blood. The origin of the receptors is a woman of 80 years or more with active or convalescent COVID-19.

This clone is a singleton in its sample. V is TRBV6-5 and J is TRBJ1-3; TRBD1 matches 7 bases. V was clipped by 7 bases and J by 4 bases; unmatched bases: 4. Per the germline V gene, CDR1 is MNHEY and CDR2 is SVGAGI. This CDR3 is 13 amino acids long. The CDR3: CASTSGQGNTIYF. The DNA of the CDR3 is TGTGCCAGCACCTCGGGACAGGGAAACACCATATATTTT.

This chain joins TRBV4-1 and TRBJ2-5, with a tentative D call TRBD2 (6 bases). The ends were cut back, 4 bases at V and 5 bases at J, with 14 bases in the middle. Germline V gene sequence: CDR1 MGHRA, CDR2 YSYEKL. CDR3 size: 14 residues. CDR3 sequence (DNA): TGCGCCAGCAGCCCCGCGGCAGGGAGGGAGACCCAGTACTTC. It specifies CASSPAAGRETQYF.

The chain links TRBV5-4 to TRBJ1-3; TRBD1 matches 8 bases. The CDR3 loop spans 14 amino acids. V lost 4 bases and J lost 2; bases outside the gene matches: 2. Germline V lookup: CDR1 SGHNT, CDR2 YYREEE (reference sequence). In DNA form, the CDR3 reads TGTGCCAGCAGCCCGGACAGGGCTGGAAACACCATATATTTT. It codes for CASSPDRAGNTIYF.

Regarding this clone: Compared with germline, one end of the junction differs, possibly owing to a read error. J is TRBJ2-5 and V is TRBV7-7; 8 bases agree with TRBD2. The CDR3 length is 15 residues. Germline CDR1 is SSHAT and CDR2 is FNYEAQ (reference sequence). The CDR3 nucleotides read TGTGCTAGCAGCTTAGCGGGACTAGACCAAGAGACCCAGTACTTC. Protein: CASSLAGLDQETQYF. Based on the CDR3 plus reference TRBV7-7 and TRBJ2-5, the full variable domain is GAGVSQSPRYKVTKRGQDVTLRCDPISSHATLYWYQQALGQGPEFLTYFNYEAQPDKSGLPSDRFSAERPEGSISTLTIQRTEQRDSAMYRCASSLAGLDQETQYFGPGTRLLVL.

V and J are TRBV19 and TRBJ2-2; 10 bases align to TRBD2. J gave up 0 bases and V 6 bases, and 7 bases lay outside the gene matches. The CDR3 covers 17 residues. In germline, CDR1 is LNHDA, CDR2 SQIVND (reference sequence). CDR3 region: CASRTSGALTNTGELFF. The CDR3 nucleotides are TGTGCCAGTAGAACTAGCGGGGCCCTCACGAACACCGGGGAGCTGTTTTTT. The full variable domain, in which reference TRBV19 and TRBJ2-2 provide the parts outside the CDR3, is DGGITQSPKYLFRKEGQNVTLSCEQNLNHDAMYWYRQDPGQGLRLIYYSQIVNDFQKGDIAEGYSVSREKKESFPLTVTSAQKNPTAFYLCASRTSGALTNTGELFFGEGSRLTVL.

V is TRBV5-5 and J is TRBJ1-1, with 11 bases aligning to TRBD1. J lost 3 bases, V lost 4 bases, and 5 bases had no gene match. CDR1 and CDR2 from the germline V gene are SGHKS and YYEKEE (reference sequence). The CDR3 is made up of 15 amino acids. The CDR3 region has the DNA TGTGCCAGCAGCCGGACAGGGGGCACGGACACTGAAGCTTTCTTT. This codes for CASSRTGGTDTEAFF.

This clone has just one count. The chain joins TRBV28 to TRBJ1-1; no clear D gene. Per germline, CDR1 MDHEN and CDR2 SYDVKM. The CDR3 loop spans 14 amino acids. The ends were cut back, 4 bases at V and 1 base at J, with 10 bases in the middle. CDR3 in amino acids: CASSSAYRNTEAFF. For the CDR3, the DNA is TGTGCCAGCAGTTCCGCATACAGGAACACTGAAGCTTTCTTT.

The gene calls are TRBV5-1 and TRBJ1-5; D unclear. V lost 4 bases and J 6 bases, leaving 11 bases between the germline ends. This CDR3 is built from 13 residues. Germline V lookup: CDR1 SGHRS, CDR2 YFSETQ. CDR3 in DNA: TGCGCCAGCAGCCAGGATATACGTCAGCCCCAGCATTTT. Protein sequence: CASSQDIRQPQHF.

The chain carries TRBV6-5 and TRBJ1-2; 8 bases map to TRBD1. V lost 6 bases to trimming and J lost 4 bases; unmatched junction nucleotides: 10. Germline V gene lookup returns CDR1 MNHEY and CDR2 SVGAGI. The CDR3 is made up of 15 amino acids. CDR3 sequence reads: CASSETGALGYGYTF. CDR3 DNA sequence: TGTGCCAGCAGCGAGACAGGGGCTTTAGGCTATGGCTACACCTTC.

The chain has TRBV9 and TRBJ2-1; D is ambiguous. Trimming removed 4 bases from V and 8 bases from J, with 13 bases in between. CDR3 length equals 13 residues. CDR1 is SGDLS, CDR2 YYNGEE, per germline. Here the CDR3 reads CASSPTSMDEQFF. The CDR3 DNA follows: TGTGCCAGCAGCCCTACTTCCATGGATGAGCAGTTCTTC.

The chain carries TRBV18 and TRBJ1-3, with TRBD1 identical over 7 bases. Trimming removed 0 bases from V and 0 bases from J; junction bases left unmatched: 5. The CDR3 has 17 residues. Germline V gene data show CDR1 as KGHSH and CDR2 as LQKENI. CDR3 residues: CASSPPGQTISGNTIYF. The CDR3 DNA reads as TGTGCCAGCTCACCACCGGGACAGACTATCTCTGGAAACACCATATATTTT.

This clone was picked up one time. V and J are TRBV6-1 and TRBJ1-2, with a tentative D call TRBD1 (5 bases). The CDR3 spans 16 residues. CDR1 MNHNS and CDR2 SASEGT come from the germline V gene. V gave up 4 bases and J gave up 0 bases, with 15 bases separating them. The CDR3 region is CASSAPGQVPNYGYTF. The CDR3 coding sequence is TGTGCCAGCAGTGCGCCCGGACAAGTCCCTAACTATGGCTACACCTTC.

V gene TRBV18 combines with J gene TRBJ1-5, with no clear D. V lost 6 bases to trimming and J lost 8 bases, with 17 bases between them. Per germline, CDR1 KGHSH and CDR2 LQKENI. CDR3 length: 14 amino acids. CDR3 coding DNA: TGTGCCAGCTCTCCGGACTGGCAGATGGAGCCCCAGCATTTT. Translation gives CASSPDWQMEPQHF.

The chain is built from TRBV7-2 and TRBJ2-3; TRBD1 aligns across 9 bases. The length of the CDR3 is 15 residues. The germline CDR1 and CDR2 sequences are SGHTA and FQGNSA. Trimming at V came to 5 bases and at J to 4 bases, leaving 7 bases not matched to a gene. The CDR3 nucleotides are TGTGCCAGCAGCCCTACAGGGGGCGGCGCAGATACGCAGTATTTT. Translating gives CASSPTGGGADTQYF.

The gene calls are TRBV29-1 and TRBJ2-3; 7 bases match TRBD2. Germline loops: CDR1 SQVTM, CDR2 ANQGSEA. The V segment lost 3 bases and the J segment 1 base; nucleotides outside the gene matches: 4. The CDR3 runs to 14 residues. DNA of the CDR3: TGCAGCGTTGAGGCGGGGGAAGGCACAGATACGCAGTATTTT. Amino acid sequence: CSVEAGEGTDTQYF.